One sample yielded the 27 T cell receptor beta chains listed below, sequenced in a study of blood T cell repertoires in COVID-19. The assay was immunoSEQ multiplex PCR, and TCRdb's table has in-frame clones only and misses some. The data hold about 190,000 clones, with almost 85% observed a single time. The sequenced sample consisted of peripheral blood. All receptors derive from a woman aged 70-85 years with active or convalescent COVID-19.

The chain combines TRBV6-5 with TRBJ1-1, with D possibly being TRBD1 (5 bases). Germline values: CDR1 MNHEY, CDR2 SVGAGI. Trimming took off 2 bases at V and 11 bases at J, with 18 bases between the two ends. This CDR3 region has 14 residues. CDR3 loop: CASSYDPSRRGAFF. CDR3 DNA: TGTGCCAGCAGTTACGACCCTTCCAGGAGGGGCGCTTTCTTT.

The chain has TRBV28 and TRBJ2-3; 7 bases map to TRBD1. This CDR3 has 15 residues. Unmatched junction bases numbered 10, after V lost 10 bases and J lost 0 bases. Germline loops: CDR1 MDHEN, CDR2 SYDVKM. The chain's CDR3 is CATQGPLTSTDTQYF. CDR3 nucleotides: TGTGCCACACAGGGGCCCCTGACTAGCACAGATACGCAGTATTTT.

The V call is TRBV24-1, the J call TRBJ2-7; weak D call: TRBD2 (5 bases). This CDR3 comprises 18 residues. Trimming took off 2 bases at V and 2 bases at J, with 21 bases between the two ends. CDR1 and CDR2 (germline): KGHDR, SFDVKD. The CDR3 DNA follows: TGTGCCACCAGTGATTCACCTGGTGGACGGGGAAGGGCCTACGAGCAGTACTTC. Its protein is CATSDSPGGRGRAYEQYF.

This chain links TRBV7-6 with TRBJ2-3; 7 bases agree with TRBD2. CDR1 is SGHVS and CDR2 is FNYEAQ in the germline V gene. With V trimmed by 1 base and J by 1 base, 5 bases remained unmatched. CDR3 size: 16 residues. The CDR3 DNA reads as TGTGCCAGCAGCTTAGTCGGGACTACCGGCACAGATACGCAGTATTTT. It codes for CASSLVGTTGTDTQYF.

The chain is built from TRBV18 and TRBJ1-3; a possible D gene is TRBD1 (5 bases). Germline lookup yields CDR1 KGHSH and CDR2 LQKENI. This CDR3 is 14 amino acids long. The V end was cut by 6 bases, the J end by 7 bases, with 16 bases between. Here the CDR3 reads CASSPPDWGNTIYF. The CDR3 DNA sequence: TGTGCCAGCTCCCCCCCCGATTGGGGCAACACCATATATTTT.

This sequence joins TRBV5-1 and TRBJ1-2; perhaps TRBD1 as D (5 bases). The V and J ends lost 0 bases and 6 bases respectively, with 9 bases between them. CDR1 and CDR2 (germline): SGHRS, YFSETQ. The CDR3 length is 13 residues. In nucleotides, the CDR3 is TGCGCCAGCAGCTTGGTGGGCAGGGATGGCTACACCTTC. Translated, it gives CASSLVGRDGYTF.

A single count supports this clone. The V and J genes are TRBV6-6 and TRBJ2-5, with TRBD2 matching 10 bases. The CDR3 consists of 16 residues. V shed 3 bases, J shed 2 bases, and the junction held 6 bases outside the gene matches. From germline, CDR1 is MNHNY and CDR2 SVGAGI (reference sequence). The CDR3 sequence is CASSYMLAGGQETQYF. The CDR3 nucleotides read TGTGCCAGCAGTTATATGTTAGCGGGAGGACAAGAGACCCAGTACTTC.

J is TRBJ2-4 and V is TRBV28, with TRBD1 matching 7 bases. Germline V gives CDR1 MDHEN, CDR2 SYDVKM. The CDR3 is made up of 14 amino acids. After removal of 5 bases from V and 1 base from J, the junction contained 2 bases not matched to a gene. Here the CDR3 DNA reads TGTGCCAGCAGTAAACAGGGGGCCAAAAACATTCAGTACTTC. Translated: CASSKQGAKNIQYF.

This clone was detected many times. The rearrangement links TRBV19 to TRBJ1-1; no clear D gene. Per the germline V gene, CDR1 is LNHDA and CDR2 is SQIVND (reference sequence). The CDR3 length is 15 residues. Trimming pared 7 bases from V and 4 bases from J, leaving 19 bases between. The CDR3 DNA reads TGTGCCAGTACCCCCGGTAGGAGGGTAGGCACTGAAGCTTTCTTT. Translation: CASTPGRRVGTEAFF.

CDR3 coding DNA: TGCAGCGTTGGGCGGAGGGGAGCTAACTATGGCTACACCTTC. It yields the protein CSVGRRGANYGYTF. The V gene is TRBV29-1, the J gene TRBJ1-2; perhaps TRBD1 as D (5 bases). The CDR3 contains 14 residues. Germline-derived CDR1 and CDR2 are SQVTM and ANQGSEA. V dropped 4 bases and J dropped 0 bases, with 12 bases sitting between them.

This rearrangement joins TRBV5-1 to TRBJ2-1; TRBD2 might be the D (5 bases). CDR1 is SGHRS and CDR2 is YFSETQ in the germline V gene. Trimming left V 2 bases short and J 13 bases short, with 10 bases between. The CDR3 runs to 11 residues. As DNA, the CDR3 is TGCGCCAGCAGCTTAAGAGCGGTTCAGTTCTTC. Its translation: CASSLRAVQFF.

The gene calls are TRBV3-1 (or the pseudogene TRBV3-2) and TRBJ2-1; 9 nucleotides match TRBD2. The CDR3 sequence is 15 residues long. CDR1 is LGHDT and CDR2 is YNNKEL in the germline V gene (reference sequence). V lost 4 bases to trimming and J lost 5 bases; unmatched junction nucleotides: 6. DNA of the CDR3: TGTGCCAGCAGCCTAGCGGGAGTCCCCAACAATGAGCAGTTCTTC. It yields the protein CASSLAGVPNNEQFF.

CDR3 coding DNA: TGTGCCAGCTCACCGGGGGGGCCCCGTAGCAATCAGCCCCAGCATTTT. Translated: CASSPGGPRSNQPQHF. The chain carries TRBV18 and TRBJ1-5; D is perhaps TRBD1 (6 bases). The CDR3 length is 16 residues. Germline V gene data show CDR1 as KGHSH and CDR2 as LQKENI. Trimming removed 3 bases at V and 0 bases at J, with 12 bases between.

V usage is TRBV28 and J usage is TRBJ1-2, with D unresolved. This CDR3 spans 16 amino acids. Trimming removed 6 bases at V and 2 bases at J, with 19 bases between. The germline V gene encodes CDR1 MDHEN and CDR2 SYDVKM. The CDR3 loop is CASSWERAPLNYGYTF. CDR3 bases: TGTGCCAGCAGCTGGGAGAGGGCCCCTCTAAACTATGGCTACACCTTC.

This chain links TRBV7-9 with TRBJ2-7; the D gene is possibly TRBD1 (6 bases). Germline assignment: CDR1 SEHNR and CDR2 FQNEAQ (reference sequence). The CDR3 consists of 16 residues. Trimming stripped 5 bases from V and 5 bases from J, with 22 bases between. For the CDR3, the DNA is TGTGCCAGCAGCCCCCCTCCGGGACATGGAGCCGACGAGCAGTACTTC. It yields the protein CASSPPPGHGADEQYF.

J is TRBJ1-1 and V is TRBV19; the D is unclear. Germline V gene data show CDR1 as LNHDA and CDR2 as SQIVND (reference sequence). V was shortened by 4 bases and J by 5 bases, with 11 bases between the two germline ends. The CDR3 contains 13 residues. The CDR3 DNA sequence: TGTGCCAGTAGTAAGAGGTCCGGGACTGAAGCTTTCTTT. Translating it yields CASSKRSGTEAFF.

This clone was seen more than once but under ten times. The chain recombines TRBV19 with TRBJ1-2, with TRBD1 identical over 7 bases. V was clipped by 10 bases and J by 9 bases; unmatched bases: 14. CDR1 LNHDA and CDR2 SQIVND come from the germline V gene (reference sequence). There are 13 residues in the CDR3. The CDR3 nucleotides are TGTGCCACCAATACGGGACAGTTGAAAAGCTACACCTTC. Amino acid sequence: CATNTGQLKSYTF. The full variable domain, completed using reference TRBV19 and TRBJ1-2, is DGGITQSPKYLFRKEGQNVTLSCEQNLNHDAMYWYRQDPGQGLRLIYYSQIVNDFQKGDIAEGYSVSREKKESFPLTVTSAQKNPTAFYLCATNTGQLKSYTFGSGTRLTVV.

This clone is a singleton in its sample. For the CDR3, the DNA is TGTGCCAGCAGCCCAGGGGGGCAGTATGAAAAACTGTTTTTT. Translated: CASSPGGQYEKLFF. The chain couples TRBV7-9 to TRBJ1-4; 7 bases fit TRBD1. The J segment lost 6 bases and the V segment lost 5 bases, leaving 6 bases of the junction unmatched. The germline V gene has CDR1 SEHNR and CDR2 FQNEAQ (reference sequence). The CDR3 loop spans 14 amino acids.

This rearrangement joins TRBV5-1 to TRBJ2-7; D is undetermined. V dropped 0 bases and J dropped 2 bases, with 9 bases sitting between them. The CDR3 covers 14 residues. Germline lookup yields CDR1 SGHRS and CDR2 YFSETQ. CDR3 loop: CASSLAGYPYEQYF. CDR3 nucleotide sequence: TGCGCCAGCAGCTTGGCGGGTTACCCCTACGAGCAGTACTTC.

DNA for the CDR3: TGCGCCAGCAGTTTGGGGACTAGCGGGAGCAATGAGCAGTTCTTC. Its translation is CASSLGTSGSNEQFF. This sequence joins TRBV10-2 and TRBJ2-1; TRBD2 aligns across 14 bases. Trimming removed 5 bases from V and 6 bases from J; junction bases left unmatched: 3. The V gene's germline CDR1 is WSHSY and CDR2 SAAADI. The length of the CDR3 is 15 residues.

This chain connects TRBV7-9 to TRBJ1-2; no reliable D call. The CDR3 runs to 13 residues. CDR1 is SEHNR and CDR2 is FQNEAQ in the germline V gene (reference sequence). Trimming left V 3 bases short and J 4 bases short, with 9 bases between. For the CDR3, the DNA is TGTGCCAGCAGCTTTGAGATCACCTATGGCTACACCTTC. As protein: CASSFEITYGYTF.

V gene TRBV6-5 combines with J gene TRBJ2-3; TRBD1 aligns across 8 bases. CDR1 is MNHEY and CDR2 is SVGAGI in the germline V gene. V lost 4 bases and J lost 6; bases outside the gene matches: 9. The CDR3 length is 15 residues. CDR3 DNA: TGTGCCAGCAGTTCCCGGGACAGGATTGTTGATACGCAGTATTTT. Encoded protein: CASSSRDRIVDTQYF.

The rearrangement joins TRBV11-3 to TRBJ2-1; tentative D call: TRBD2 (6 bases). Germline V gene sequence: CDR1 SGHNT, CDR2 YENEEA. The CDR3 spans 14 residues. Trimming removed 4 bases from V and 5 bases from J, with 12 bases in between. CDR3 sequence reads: CASSSREKNNEQFF. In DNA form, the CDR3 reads TGTGCCAGCAGCTCGCGGGAAAAAAACAATGAGCAGTTCTTC. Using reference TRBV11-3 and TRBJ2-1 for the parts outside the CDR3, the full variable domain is EAGVVQSPRYKIIEKKQPVAFWCNPISGHNTLYWYLQNLGQGPELLIRYENEEAVDDSQLPKDRFSAERLKGVDSTLKIQPAELGDSAVYLCASSSREKNNEQFFGPGTRLTVL.

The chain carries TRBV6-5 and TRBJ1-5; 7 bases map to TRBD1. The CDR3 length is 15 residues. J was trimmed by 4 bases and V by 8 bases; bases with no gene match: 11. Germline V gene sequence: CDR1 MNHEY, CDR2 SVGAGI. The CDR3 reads CASSPGDSLNQPQHF. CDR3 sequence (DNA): TGTGCCAGCTCTCCGGGGGACAGCTTGAATCAGCCCCAGCATTTT.

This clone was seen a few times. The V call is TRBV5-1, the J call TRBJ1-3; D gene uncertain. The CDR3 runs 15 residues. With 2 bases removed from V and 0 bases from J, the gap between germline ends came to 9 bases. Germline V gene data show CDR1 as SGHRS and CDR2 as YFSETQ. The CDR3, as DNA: TGCGCCAGCAGCTTTGACATAAGCTCTGGAAACACCATATATTTT. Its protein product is CASSFDISSGNTIYF.

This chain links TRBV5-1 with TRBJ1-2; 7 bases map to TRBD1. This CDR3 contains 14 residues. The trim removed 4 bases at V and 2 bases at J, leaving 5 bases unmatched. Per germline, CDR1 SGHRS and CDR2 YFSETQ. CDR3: CASSSRQGNYGYTF. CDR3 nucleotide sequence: TGCGCCAGCAGCAGCCGACAGGGCAACTATGGCTACACCTTC.

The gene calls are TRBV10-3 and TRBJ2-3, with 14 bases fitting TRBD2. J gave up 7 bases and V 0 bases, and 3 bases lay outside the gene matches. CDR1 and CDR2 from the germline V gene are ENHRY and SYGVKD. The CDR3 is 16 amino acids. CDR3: CAISESGLAGANTQYF. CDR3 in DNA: TGTGCCATCAGTGAGTCGGGACTAGCGGGAGCCAATACGCAGTATTTT.